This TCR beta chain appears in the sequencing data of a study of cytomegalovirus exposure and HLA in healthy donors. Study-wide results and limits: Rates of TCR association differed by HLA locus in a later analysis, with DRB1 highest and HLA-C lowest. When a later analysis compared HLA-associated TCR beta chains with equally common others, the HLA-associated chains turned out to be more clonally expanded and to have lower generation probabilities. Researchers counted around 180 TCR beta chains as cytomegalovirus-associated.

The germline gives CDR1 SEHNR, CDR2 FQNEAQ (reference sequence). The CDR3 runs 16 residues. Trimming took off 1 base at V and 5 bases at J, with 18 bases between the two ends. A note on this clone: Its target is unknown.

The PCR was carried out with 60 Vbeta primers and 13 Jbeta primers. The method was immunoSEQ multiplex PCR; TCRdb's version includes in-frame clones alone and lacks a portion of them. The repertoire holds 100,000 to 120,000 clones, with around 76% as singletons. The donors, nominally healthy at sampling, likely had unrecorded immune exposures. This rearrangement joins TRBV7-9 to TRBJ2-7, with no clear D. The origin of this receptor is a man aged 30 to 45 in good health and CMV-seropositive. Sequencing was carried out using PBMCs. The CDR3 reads CASSLVVGSNLNEQYF. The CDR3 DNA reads TGTGCCAGCAGCTTAGTGGTCGGGTCAAATCTAAACGAGCAGTACTTC.